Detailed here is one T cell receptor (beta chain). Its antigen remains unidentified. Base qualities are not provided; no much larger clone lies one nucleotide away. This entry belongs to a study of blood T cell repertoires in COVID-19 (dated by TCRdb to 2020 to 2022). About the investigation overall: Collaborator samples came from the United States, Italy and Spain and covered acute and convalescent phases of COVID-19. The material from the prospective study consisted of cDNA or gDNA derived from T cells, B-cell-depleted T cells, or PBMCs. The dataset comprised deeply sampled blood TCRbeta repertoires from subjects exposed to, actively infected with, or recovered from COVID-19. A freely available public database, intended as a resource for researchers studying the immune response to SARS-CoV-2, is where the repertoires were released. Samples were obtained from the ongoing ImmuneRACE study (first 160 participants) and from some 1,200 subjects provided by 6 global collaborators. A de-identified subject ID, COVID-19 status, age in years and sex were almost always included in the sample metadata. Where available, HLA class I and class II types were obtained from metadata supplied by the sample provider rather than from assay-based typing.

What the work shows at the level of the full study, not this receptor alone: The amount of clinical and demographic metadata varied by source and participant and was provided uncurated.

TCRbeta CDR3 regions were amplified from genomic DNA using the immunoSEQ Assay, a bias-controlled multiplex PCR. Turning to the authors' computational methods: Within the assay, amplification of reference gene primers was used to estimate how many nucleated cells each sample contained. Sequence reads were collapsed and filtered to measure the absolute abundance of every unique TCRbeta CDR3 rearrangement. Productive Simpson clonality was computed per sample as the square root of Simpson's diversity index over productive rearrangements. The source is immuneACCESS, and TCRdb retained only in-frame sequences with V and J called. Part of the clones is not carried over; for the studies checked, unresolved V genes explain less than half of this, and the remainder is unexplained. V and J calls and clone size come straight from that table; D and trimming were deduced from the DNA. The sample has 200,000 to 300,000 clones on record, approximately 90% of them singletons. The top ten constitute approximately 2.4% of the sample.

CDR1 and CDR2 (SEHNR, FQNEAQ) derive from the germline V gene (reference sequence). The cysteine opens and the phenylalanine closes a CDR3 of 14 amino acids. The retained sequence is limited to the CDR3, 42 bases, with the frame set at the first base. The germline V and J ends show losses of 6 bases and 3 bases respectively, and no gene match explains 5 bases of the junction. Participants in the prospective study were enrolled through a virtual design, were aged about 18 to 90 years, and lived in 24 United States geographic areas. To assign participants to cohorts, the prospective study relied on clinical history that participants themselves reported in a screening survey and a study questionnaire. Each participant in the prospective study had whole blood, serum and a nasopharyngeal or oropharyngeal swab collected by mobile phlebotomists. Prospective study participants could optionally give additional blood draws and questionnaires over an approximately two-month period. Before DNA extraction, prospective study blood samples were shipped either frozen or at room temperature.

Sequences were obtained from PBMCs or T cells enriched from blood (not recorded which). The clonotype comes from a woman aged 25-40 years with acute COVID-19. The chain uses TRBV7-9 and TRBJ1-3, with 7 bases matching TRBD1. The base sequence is TGTGCCAGCAGTCCACAGGGGCTTGGAAACACCATATATTTT. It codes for CASSPQGLGNTIYF.